This T cell receptor beta chain stems from a study of blood T cells in healthy people across ages. The V end was cut by 4 bases, the J end by 6 bases, with 12 bases between. Germline V gene data show CDR1 as SQVTM and CDR2 as ANQGSEA. The CDR3 spans 13 residues. Total RNA extracted from each sample amounted to at least 6 micrograms. PCR was performed a second time for about 7 to 12 cycles using a sample-barcoded 5' primer and a J-beta primer mix. MiXCR was run by TCRdb on the 5' RACE reads, yielding one entry per CDR3 protein. Of about 1.1 million distinct CDR3 sequences detected, roughly two fifths appear once; the ten largest clones hold under 15%.

The specimen was blood. This rearrangement joins TRBV29-1 to TRBJ2-2; TRBD2 might be the D (5 bases). The sequence derives from a man aged 18 to 30 in good health. The CDR3 sequence: CSVGKGAPGELFF. CDR3 nucleotides: TGCAGCGTTGGTAAGGGAGCACCCGGGGAGCTGTTTTTT.